This T cell receptor beta chain stems from a study of blood T cell repertoires in COVID-19. Study-level information: The cDNA or gDNA used as material had been derived from T cells, B-cell-depleted T cells, or PBMCs.

Participant ages covered about 18 to 100 years across about two dozen US areas. Cohorts were determined from participant-reported clinical history. Methods used by the authors: Reference gene primer amplification in the assay estimated nucleated cell counts. TCRdb's copy holds only in-frame clones and misses some; the assay was immunoSEQ multiplex PCR. The V and J calls and clone size are taken from that table; D and trimming were inferred from the DNA. The sample includes around 400,000 clones, 70% to 90% of them seen just once. The sequence came from a woman between 18 and 30 years old who had been exposed to COVID-19. Sequenced: PBMCs or T cells enriched from blood (not recorded which).

CDR3 sequence: CASSQVVSFTNEKLFF. The CDR3 bases are TGCGCCAGCAGCCAAGTGGTCAGTTTTACTAATGAAAAACTGTTTTTT. The rearrangement links TRBV4-3 to TRBJ1-4, with D unclear. V dropped 1 base and J dropped 2 bases, with 11 bases sitting between them. The CDR3 is 16 amino acids. The germline CDR1 and CDR2 sequences are LGHNA and YSLEER.